Shown below are 9 T cell receptor beta chains from a single sample sequenced in a study of OX40 agonist ivuxolimab in advanced cancers. Clones were read by immunoSEQ multiplex PCR, and TCRdb kept only the in-frame ones, dropping some. The data hold 40,000 to 50,000 clones, with over 65% observed a single time. Sequenced material: CD4+ or CD8+ T cells sorted from blood, taken in a trial of the OX40 agonist ivuxolimab. These TCRs come from an adult with an advanced solid tumor such as melanoma, head and neck, liver or kidney cancer.

Note on this clone: Other nucleotide sequences from this sample produce the same CDR3. The genes are TRBV19 and TRBJ2-7; no definite D call. Trimming left V 5 bases short and J 1 base short, with 9 bases between. The germline V gene encodes CDR1 LNHDA and CDR2 SQIVND (reference sequence). The CDR3 is 13 residues long. CDR3 nucleotide sequence: TGTGCCAGTAGTTCCTTGGGGTCCTACGAGCAGTACTTC. Amino acid sequence: CASSSLGSYEQYF.

The chain's CDR3 is CASSYEGVSGNTIYF. The CDR3 bases are TGTGCCAGCAGTTATGAGGGAGTCTCTGGAAACACCATATATTTT. The chain joins TRBV6-6 to TRBJ1-3; no reliable D call. Per germline, CDR1 MNHNY and CDR2 SVGAGI (reference sequence). This CDR3 region has 15 residues. Trimming removed 3 bases from V and 0 bases from J, with 9 bases in between.

This chain uses TRBV27 with TRBJ2-2; tentatively, D is TRBD2 (5 bases). CDR1 MNHEY and CDR2 SMNVEV come from the germline V gene (reference sequence). The germline V and J ends were trimmed by 3 bases and 0 bases, with 8 bases remaining between them. The CDR3 consists of 15 residues. The CDR3 DNA is TGTGCCAGCAGTTTGCAGCGGACGAACACCGGGGAGCTGTTTTTT. As protein: CASSLQRTNTGELFF.

This chain links TRBV4-1 with TRBJ2-1; 10 positions agree with TRBD2. V lost 0 bases, J lost 8 bases, and 13 bases stayed unmatched. From germline, CDR1 is MGHRA and CDR2 YSYEKL. This CDR3 spans 18 amino acids. The CDR3 DNA follows: TGCGCCAGCAGCCAAGAGAGCCCCCGGGGAGCGGGGGGGTATGAGCAGTTCTTC. Its protein is CASSQESPRGAGGYEQFF.

Turning to this clone: The germline gene is not matched at one end of the junction; a read error may be the cause. The rearrangement links TRBV15 to TRBJ1-2; 8 bases line up with TRBD1. This CDR3 is built from 13 residues. Germline V gene lookup returns CDR1 LNHNV and CDR2 YYDKDF (reference sequence). The CDR3 DNA sequence: TGTGCCACCAGCAGAGGGTACGGACAGGGTAACTTCTTC. Its protein is CATSRGYGQGNFF. Together with reference TRBV15 and TRBJ1-2, the CDR3 gives the full variable domain: DAMVIQNPRYQVTQFGKPVTLSCSQTLNHNVMYWYQQKSSQAPKLLFHYYDKDFNNEADTPDNFQSRRPNTSFCFLDIRSPGLGDTAMYLCATSRGYGQGNFFGSGTRLTVV.

This chain joins TRBV27 and TRBJ1-1; TRBD1 matches at 8 bases. CDR3 length equals 14 residues. V gave up 8 bases and J gave up 1 base; unmatched junction bases: 6. CDR1 and CDR2 from the germline V gene are MNHEY and SMNVEV (reference sequence). CDR3 region: CASRWDRWNTEAFF. For the CDR3, the DNA is TGTGCCAGCCGCTGGGACAGGTGGAACACTGAAGCTTTCTTT.

The chain joins TRBV2 to TRBJ1-5, with D maybe TRBD1 (6 bases). CDR1 and CDR2 from the germline V gene are SNHLY and FYNNEI. Trimming removed 7 bases at V and 4 bases at J, with 14 bases between. The CDR3 is 14 residues long. CDR3 sequence (DNA): TGTGCCAGCACCCAGGACAGCCCGAATCAGCCCCAGCATTTT. Protein sequence: CASTQDSPNQPQHF.

The chain couples TRBV27 to TRBJ1-1; TRBD1 agrees at 9 bases. The CDR3 runs 14 residues. Germline CDR1 reads MNHEY; CDR2 reads SMNVEV (reference sequence). The V gene end was trimmed by 5 bases and the J gene end by 4 bases; junction bases not matched to a gene: 5. CDR3 residues: CASSLRQGGTEAFF. CDR3 coding DNA: TGTGCCAGCAGTCTCAGACAGGGGGGCACTGAAGCTTTCTTT.

The genes are TRBV29-1 and TRBJ2-7, with D unclear. The CDR3 totals 12 residues. Germline values: CDR1 SQVTM, CDR2 ANQGSEA. V was shortened by 7 bases and J by 7 bases, with 17 bases between the two germline ends. The CDR3 sequence is CSAEEGCREQYF. As DNA, the CDR3 is TGCAGCGCCGAAGAAGGGTGTCGAGAGCAGTACTTC.